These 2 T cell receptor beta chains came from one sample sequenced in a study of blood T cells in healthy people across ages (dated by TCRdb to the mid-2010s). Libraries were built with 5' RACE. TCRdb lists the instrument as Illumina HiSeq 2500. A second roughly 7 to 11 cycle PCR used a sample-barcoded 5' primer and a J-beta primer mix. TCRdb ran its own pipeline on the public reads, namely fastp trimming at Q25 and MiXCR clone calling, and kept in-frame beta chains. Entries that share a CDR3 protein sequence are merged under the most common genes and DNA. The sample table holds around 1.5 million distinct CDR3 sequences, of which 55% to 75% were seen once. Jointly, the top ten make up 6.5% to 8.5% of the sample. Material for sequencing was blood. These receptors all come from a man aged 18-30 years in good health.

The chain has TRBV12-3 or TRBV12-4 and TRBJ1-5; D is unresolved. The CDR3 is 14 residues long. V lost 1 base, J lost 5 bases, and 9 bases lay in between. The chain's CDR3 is CASSLEVADQPQHF. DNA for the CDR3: TGTGCCAGCAGTTTAGAGGTGGCGGATCAGCCCCAGCATTTT.

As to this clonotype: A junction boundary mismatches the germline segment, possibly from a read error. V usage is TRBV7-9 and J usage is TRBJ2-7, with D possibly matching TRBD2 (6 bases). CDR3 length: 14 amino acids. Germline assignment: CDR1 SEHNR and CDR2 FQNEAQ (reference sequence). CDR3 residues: CASSSRLVGYEQYF. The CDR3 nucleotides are TGTGCCAGCAGCTCAAGACTAGTGGGCTACGAACAGTACTTC. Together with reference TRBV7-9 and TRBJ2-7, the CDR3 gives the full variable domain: DTGVSQNPRHKITKRGQNVTFRCDPISEHNRLYWYRQTLGQGPEFLTYFQNEAQLEKSRLLSDRFSAERPKGSFSTLEIQRTEQGDSAMYLCASSSRLVGYEQYFGPGTRLTVT.